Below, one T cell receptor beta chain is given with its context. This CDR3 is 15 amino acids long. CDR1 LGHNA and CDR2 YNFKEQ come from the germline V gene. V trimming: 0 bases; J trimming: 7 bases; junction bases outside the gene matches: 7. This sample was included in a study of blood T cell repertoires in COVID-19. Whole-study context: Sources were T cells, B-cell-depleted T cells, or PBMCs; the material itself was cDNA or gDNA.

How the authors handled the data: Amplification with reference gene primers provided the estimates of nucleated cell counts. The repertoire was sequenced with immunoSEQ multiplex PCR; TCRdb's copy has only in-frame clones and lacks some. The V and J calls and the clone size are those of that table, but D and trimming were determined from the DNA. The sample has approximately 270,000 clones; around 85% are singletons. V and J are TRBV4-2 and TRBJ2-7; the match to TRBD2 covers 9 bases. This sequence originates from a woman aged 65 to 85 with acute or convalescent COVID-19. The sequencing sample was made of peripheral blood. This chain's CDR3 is CASSQDSGTSWEQYF. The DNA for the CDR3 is TGTGCCAGCAGCCAAGATTCCGGGACTAGCTGGGAGCAGTACTTC.